What follows is one T cell receptor (beta chain) and its context. Its antigen remains unknown. The sample comes from a study of T cell repertoires in cytomegalovirus infection. Study summary: Epitope selection comprised recently identified HLA-C-restricted CMV epitopes and well-studied HLA-B-restricted CMV epitopes. Both CMV infection and a matching HLA type were indicated by public TCR beta signatures.

Study-wide points: Accumulated public TCR beta family frequency recognized individuals carrying CMV together with the relevant HLA.

TCRdb analysed the reads with MiXCR anew, one entry per CDR3 protein. Counted here are about 310,000 distinct CDR3 sequences, 20% to 30% occurring once; the ten biggest clones make up roughly 14%. The receptor was isolated from a human donor in good health (CMV status not recorded). Some clones in this sample may be carry-over from other donors' samples. Source: cultured PBMCs, taken from culture after CMV antigen stimulation.

The CDR3 nucleotides read TGCGCCAGCAGCCAAGGACAGGGGTCGTACACTGAAGCTTTCTTT. It codes for CASSQGQGSYTEAFF. The chain is built from TRBV4-3 and TRBJ1-1; 8 positions agree with TRBD1. Unmatched junction bases numbered 4, after V lost 1 base and J lost 3 bases. Germline CDR1 is LGHNA and CDR2 is YSLEER. The CDR3 loop spans 15 amino acids.